This entry features one T cell receptor (beta chain) sequence. Its antigen is as yet unknown. The sample is drawn from a study of cytomegalovirus exposure and HLA in healthy donors. Study-level points and caveats: Cytomegalovirus association was assigned to more than 150 TCR beta chains.

The V end was cut by 7 bases, the J end by 4 bases, with 18 bases between. CDR1 is SGHTA and CDR2 is FQGNSA in the germline V gene. The CDR3 length is 15 residues. This table comes from immunoSEQ multiplex PCR, and its TCRdb copy is limited to in-frame clones, with some not included. The sample lists 150,000 to 200,000 clones, around four fifths occurring once. The source is a man aged 30 to 39 in good health and CMV-seropositive. The material sequenced was PBMCs. J is TRBJ2-3 and V is TRBV7-2; D is perhaps TRBD2 (5 bases). CDR3 sequence: CASTLLPGTADTQYF. Written as DNA, the CDR3 is TGTGCCAGCACCCTATTACCGGGAACCGCAGATACGCAGTATTTT.